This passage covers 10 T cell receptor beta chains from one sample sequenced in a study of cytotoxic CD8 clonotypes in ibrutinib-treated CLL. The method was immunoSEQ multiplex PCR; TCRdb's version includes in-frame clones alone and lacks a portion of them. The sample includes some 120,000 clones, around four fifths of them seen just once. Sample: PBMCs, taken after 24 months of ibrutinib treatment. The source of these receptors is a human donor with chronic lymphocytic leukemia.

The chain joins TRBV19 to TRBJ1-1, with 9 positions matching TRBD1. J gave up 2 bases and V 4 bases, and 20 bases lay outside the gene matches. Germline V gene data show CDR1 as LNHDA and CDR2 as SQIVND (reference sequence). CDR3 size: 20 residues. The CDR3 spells CASSKHALGQGFNLNTEAFF. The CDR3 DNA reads TGTGCCAGTAGTAAGCATGCGCTGGGACAGGGATTCAACCTAAACACTGAAGCTTTCTTT.

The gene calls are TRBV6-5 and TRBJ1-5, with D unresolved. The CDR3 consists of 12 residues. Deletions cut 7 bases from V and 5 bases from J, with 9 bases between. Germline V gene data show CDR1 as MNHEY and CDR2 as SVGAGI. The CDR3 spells CASNSPDQPQHF. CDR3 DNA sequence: TGTGCCAGCAACTCCCCTGATCAGCCCCAGCATTTT.

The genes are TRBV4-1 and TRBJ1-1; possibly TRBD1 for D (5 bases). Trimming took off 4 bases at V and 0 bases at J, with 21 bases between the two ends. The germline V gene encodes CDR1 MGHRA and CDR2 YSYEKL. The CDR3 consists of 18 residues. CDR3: CASSPPWGTQTVNTEAFF. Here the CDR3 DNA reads TGCGCCAGCAGCCCTCCCTGGGGTACACAGACAGTGAACACTGAAGCTTTCTTT.

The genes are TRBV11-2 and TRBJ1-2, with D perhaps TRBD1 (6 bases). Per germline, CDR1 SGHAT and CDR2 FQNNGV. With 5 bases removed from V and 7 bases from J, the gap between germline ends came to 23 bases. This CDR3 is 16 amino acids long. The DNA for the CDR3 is TGTGCCAGCAGCCGAAACCACCAGACAGGTTTCGGTGGCTACACCTTC. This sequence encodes CASSRNHQTGFGGYTF. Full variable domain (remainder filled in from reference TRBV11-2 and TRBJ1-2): EAGVAQSPRYKIIEKRQSVAFWCNPISGHATLYWYQQILGQGPKLLIQFQNNGVVDDSQLPKDRFSAERLKGVDSTLKIQPAKLEDSAVYLCASSRNHQTGFGGYTFGSGTRLTVV.

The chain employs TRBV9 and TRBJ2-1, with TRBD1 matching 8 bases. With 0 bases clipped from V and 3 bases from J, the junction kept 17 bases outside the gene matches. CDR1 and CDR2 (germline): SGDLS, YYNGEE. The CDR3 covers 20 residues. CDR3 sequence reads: CASSVDEGGGQGRLYNEQFF. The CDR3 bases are TGTGCCAGCAGCGTAGACGAGGGGGGAGGACAGGGACGACTCTACAATGAGCAGTTCTTC.

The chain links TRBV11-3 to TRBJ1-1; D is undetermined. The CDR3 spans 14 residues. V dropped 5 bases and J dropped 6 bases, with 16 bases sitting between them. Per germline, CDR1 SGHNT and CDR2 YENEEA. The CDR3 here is CASSLGGGKAEAFF. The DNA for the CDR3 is TGTGCCAGCAGCCTAGGAGGAGGTAAGGCTGAAGCTTTCTTT.

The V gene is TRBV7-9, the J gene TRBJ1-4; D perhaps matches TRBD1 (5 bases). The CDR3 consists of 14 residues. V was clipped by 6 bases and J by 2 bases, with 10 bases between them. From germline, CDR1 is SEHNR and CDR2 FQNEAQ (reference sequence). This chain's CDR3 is CASRSRGTNEKLFF. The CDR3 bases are TGTGCCAGCAGATCCCGGGGGACTAATGAAAAACTGTTTTTT.

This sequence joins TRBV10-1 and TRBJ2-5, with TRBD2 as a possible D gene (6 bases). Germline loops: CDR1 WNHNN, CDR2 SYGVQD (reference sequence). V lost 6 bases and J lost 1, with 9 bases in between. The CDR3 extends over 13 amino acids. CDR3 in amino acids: CASSQGLQETQYF. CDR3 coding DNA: TGCGCCAGCAGCCAGGGACTCCAAGAGACCCAGTACTTC.

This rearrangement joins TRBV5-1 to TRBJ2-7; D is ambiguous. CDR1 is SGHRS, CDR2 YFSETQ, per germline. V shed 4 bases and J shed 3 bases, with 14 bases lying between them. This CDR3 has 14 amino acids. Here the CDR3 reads CASSPTTENYEQYF. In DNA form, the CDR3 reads TGCGCCAGCAGCCCGACGACGGAAAACTACGAGCAGTACTTC. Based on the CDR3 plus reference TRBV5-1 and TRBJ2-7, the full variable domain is KAGVTQTPRYLIKTRGQQVTLSCSPISGHRSVSWYQQTPGQGLQFLFEYFSETQRNKGNFPGRFSGRQFSNSRSEMNVSTLELGDSALYLCASSPTTENYEQYFGPGTRLTVT.

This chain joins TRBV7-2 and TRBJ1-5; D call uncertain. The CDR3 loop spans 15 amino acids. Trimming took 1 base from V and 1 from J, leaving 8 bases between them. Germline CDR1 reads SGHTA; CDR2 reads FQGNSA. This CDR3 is CASSLDFGSNQPQHF. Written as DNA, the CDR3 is TGTGCCAGCAGCTTAGACTTCGGCAGCAATCAGCCCCAGCATTTT.